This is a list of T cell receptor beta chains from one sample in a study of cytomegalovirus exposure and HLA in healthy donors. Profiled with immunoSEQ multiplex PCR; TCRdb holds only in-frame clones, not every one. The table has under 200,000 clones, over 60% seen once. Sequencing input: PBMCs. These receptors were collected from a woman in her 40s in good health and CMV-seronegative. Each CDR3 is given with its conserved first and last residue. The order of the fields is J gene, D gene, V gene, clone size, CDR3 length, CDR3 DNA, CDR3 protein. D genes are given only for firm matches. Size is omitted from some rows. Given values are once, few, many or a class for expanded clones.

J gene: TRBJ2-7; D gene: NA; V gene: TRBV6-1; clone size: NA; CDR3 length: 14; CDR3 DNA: TGTGCCAGCAGTGAAAGCCAGGGGTACTACGAGCAGTACTTC; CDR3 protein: CASSESQGYYEQYF
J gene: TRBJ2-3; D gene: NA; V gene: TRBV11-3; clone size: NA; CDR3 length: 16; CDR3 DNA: TGTGCCAGCAGCTTTGCGGGGGCAGGGAGCACAGATACGCAGTATTTT; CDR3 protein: CASSFAGAGSTDTQYF
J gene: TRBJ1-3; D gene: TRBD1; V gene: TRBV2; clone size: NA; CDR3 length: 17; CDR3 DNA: TGTGCCAGCAGTCGACGGACAGGGACCATTGGCGGAAACACCATATATTTT; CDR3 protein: CASSRRTGTIGGNTIYF
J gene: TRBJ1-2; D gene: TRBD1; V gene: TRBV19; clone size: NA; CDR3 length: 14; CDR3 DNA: TGTGCCAGTAGTTTTGGACAGGAGCTCTATGGCTACACCTTC; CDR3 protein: CASSFGQELYGYTF
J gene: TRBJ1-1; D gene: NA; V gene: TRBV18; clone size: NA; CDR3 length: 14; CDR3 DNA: TGTGCCAGCTCACCACGCGCCGAGGTCACTGAAGCTTTCTTT; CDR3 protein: CASSPRAEVTEAFF
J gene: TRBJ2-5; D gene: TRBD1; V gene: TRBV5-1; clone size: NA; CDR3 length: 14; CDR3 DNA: TGCGCCAGCAGCTGGGGACAGGCAGAAGAGACCCAGTACTTC; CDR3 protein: CASSWGQAEETQYF
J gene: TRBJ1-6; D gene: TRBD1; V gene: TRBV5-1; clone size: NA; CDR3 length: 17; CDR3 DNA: TGCGCCAGCAGCTTGCAAGGGGGCATGATCGGAAATTCACCCCTCCACTTT; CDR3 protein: CASSLQGGMIGNSPLHF
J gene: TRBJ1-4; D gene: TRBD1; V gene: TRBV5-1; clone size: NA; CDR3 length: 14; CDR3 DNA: TGCGCCAGCAGCTCGACAGGGGGCGATGAAAAACTGTTTTTT; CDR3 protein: CASSSTGGDEKLFF
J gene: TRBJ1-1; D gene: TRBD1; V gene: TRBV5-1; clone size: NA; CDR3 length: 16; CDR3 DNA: TGCGCCAGCAGCAGGGGACAGGGGGCGCCGGGAACTGAAGCTTTCTTT; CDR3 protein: CASSRGQGAPGTEAFF
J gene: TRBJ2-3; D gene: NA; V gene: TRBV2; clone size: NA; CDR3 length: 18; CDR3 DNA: TGTGCCAGCAGTACACTAGCAACCAAAGGCCCCAGCACAGATACGCAGTATTTT; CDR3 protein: CASSTLATKGPSTDTQYF
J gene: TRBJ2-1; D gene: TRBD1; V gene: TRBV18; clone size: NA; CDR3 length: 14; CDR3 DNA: TGTGCCAGCTCCCGGGACAGACTCTACAATGAGCAGTTCTTC; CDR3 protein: CASSRDRLYNEQFF
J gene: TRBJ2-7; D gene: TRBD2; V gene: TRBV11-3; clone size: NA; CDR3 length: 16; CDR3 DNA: TGTGCCAGCAGCTTTAGGGTGTCTAGCGGGGGCTACGAGCAGTACTTC; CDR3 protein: CASSFRVSSGGYEQYF
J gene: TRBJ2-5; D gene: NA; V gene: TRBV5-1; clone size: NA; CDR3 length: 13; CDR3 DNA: TGCGCCAGCAGCTTACAGGGTTCAGAGACCCAGTACTTC; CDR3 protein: CASSLQGSETQYF
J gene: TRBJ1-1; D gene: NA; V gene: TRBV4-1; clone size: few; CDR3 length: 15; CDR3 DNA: TGCGCCAGCAGCCCCCTAAGCAGGGGAATAAGTGAAGCTTTCTTT; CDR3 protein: CASSPLSRGISEAFF
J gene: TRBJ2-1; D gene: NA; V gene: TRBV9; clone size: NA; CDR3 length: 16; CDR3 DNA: TGTGCCAGCACCAGGGCGAAGGGGATCCGGTACAATGAGCAGTTCTTC; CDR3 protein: CASTRAKGIRYNEQFF
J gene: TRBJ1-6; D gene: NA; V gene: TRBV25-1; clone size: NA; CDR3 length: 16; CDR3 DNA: TGTGCCAGCAGTGAATCAAGTGGGAGGGCAAATTCACCCCTCCACTTT; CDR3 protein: CASSESSGRANSPLHF
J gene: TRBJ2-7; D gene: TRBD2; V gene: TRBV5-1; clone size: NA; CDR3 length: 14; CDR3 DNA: TGCGCCAGCAAGGGGACGCTAGCGGGCTACGAGCAGTACTTC; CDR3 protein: CASKGTLAGYEQYF
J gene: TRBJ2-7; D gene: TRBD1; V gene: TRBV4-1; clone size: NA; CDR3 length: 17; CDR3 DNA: TGCGCCAGCAGCCAAGGGACCGGGACAGCCTTCTCCTACGAGCAGTACTTC; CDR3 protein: CASSQGTGTAFSYEQYF
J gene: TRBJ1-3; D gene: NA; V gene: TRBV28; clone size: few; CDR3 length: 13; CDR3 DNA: TGTGCCAGCAGTTTTGTCACTGGAAACACCATATATTTT; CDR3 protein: CASSFVTGNTIYF
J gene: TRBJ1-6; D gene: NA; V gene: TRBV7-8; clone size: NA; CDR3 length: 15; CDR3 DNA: TGTGCCAGCAGCCCCGGGTTATCCTATAATTCACCCCTCCACTTT; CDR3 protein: CASSPGLSYNSPLHF
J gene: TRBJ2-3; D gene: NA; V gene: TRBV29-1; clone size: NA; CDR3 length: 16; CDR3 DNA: TGCAGCGTTGATGTGGATAGCGGTATAGTCACAGATACGCAGTATTTT; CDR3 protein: CSVDVDSGIVTDTQYF
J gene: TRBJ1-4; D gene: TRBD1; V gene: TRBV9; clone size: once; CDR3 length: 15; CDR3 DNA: TGTGCCAGCAGCGCGATAGGGGGCGCGGGTGAAAAACTGTTTTTT; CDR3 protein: CASSAIGGAGEKLFF
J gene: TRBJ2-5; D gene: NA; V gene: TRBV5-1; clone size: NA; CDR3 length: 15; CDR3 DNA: TGCGCCAGCACCTCTTACCGGGGGATACAAGAGACCCAGTACTTC; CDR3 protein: CASTSYRGIQETQYF
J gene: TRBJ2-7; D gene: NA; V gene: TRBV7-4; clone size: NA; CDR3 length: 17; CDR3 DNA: TGTGCCAGCAGCTTAGGCTGTATGGGCGGGAAAACCTACGAGCAGTACTTC; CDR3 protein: CASSLGCMGGKTYEQYF
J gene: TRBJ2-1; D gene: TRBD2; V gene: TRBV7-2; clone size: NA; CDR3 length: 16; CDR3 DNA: TGTGCCAGCAGGACTCTAGCGGGCCCCTCCTACAATGAGCAGTTCTTC; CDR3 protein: CASRTLAGPSYNEQFF
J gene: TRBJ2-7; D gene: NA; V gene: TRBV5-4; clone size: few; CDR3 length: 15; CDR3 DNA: TGTGCCAGCAGCTTGTTAACCGGGGGAATCTACGAGCAGTACTTC; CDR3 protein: CASSLLTGGIYEQYF
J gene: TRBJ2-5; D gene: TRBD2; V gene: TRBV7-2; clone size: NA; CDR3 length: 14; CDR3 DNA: TGTGCCAGCCAGCGGGGGGCGGCTCAAGAGACCCAGTACTTC; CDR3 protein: CASQRGAAQETQYF
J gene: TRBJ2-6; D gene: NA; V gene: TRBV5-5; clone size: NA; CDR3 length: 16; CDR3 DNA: TGTGCCAGCAGCTTGGGGACAGATACCGGGGCCAACGTCCTGACTTTC; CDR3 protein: CASSLGTDTGANVLTF
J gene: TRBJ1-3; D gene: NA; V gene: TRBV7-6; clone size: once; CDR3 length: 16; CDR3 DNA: TGTGCCAGCAGCCTAAGGGGTTCAGGGATCGGAAACACCATATATTTT; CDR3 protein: CASSLRGSGIGNTIYF
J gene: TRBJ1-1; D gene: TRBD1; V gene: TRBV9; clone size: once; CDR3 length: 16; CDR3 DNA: TGTGCCAGCAGCGTAGAAGGCAGGGGGCGGGATGGTGAAGCTTTCTTT; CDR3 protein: CASSVEGRGRDGEAFF
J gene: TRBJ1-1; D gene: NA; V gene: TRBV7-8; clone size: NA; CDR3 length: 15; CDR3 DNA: TGTGCCAGCAGCCCTGGGCCGTACACGAACACTGAAGCTTTCTTT; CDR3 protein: CASSPGPYTNTEAFF
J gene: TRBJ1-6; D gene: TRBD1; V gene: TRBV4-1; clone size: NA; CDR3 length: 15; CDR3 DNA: TGCGCCAGCAGCCGGAGGGACAGGGAAGATTCACCCCTCCACTTT; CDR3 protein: CASSRRDREDSPLHF
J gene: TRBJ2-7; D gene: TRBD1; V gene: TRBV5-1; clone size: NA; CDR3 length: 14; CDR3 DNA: TGCGCCAGCAGCGACGTTCAGGGGGCATACGAGCAGTACTTC; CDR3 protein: CASSDVQGAYEQYF
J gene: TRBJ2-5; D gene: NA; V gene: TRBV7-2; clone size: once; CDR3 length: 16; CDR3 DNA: TGTGCCAGCAGCTTATCAGGGGCCCAGTTTAATGGAGGCCAGTACTTC; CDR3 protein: CASSLSGAQFNGGQYF
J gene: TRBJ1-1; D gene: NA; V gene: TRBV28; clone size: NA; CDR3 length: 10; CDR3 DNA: TGTGCCAGCTCGGGGAGTAAGGCTTTCTTT; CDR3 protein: CASSGSKAFF
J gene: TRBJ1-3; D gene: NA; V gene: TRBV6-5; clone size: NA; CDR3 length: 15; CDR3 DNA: TGTGCCAGCAGTTACGACGGAGGTACTGGAAACACCATATATTTT; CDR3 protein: CASSYDGGTGNTIYF
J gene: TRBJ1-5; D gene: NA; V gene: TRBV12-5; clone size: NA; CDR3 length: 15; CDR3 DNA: TGTGCTAGTGGTCCGTTGGACAGCAGCAATCAGCCCCAGCATTTT; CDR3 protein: CASGPLDSSNQPQHF
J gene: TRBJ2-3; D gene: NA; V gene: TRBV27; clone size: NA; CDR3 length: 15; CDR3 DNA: TGTGCCAGCCGGGGGGCCCTAGCCCGCACAGATACGCAGTATTTT; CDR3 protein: CASRGALARTDTQYF
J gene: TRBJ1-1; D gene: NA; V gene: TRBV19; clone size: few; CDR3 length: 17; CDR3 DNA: TGTGCCAGCACGGACGGGGTGCAGGGGCCGATGAACACTGAAGCTTTCTTT; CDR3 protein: CASTDGVQGPMNTEAFF
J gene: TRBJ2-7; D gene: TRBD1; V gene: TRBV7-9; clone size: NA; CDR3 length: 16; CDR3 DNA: TGTGCCAGCAGCCTTCCCCCGGGACAGGGGGCCTACGAGCAGTACTTC; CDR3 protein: CASSLPPGQGAYEQYF
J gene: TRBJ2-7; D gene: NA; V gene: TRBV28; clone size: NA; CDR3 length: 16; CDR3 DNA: TGTGCCAGCAGTTTATCCTTTACACGGAGCTCCTACGAGCAGTACTTC; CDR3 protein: CASSLSFTRSSYEQYF
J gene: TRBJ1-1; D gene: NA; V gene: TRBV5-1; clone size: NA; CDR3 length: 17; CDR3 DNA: TGCGCCAGCAGCTTCATCACAAGGGCGCAGGGATCCACTGAAGCTTTCTTT; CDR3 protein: CASSFITRAQGSTEAFF
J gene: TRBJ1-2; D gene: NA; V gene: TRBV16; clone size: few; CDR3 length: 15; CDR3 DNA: TGTGCCAGCAGCCAATTGACAGGTCGGGGCTATGGCTACACCTTC; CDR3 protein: CASSQLTGRGYGYTF
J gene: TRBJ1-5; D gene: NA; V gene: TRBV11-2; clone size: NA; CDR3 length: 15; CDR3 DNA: TGTGCCAGCAGCTTGGCTCCCATCAGCGATCAGCCCCAGCATTTT; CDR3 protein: CASSLAPISDQPQHF
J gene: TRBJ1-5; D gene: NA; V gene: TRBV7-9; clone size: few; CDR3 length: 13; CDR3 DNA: TGTGCCAGCAGACAAACAGAGAATCAGCCCCAGCATTTT; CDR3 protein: CASRQTENQPQHF